This T cell receptor beta chain derives from a study of blood T cell repertoires in COVID-19 (dated by TCRdb to about 2020). Study-wide context: The collaborator samples originated in the United States, Italy and Spain and spanned the acute and convalescent phases of COVID-19. The samples were drawn from the first 160 participants of the ongoing ImmuneRACE study and from 1,200 or so subjects provided by 6 global collaborators. HLA class I and class II types, where available, came from metadata supplied by the sample provider rather than from assay-based typing. Deeply sampled blood TCRbeta repertoires from subjects exposed to, actively infected with, or recovered from COVID-19 were included in the dataset. Nearly every sample came with metadata listing a de-identified subject ID, COVID-19 status, age in years and sex. The repertoires were made available in a free public database intended to serve as a resource for research on the immune response to SARS-CoV-2. The prospective study material was composed of cDNA or gDNA derived from T cells, B-cell-depleted T cells, or PBMCs. The study at large found these results: Clinical and demographic metadata were provided uncurated, with the amount varying by source and participant.

Enrolling through a virtual design, the prospective study's participants ranged in age from roughly 18 to 95 years and lived across about two dozen United States geographic areas. To assign participants to cohorts, the prospective study relied on clinical history that participants themselves reported in a screening survey and a study questionnaire. Exposed participants had been in contact, within 2 weeks of entering the study, with a person who had a PCR-confirmed or clinician-diagnosed case of COVID-19. In the prospective study, whole blood, serum and a nasopharyngeal or oropharyngeal swab were collected from each participant by mobile phlebotomists. Over a roughly two-month period, participants in the prospective study had the option of providing additional blood draws and questionnaires. Prospective study blood samples were shipped either frozen or at room temperature before DNA extraction.

With respect to this clone: The antigen it recognizes is unknown. No base quality values were provided; no much bigger clone lies one nucleotide off.

TCRbeta CDR3 regions were amplified from genomic DNA using the immunoSEQ Assay, a bias-controlled multiplex PCR. For the original study's pipeline: Within the assay, amplification of reference gene primers was used to estimate how many nucleated cells each sample contained. Sequence reads were collapsed and filtered to measure the absolute abundance of every unique TCRbeta CDR3 rearrangement. For each sample, productive Simpson clonality was calculated as the square root of Simpson's diversity index across productive rearrangements. In TCRdb, the immuneACCESS table is reduced to in-frame sequences with V and J assigned. These tables do not hold every clone; where another copy was compared, an unresolved V gene accounts for under half, and the others remain unexplained. The V and J calls and clone size are taken from that table; D and trimming were inferred from the DNA. A total of 130,000 to 150,000 clones appear in this sample, roughly 84% of them only once. The ten most abundant clones make up 5.5% to 7.5% of the sample.

The CDR3 starts with the cysteine, ends with the phenylalanine, and has 12 residues. The DNA shown is the 36-base CDR3, in frame from base 1. Looking up the germline V gene yields CDR1 ENHRY and CDR2 SYGVKD. The junction shows trimming of 4 bases on V and 9 bases on J, plus 11 bases between the germline ends. The sequenced material came from PBMCs or T cells enriched from blood (not recorded which). The chain uses TRBV10-3 and TRBJ2-3; a tentative D match to TRBD2 spans 6 bases. The receptor was derived from a woman between 50 and 59 years old who had been exposed to COVID-19. The CDR3 corresponds to CAISVVRGTQYF. The nucleotide sequence reads TGTGCCATCAGTGTCGTACGGGGGACGCAGTATTTT.